The source of this T cell receptor beta chain is a study of molecular identifiers for immune sequencing clone quantification. This clonotype was observed many times. With 4 bases clipped from V and 3 bases from J, the junction kept 18 bases outside the gene matches. CDR1 and CDR2 (germline): SEHNR, FQNEAQ (reference sequence). The CDR3 sequence is 19 residues long. In TCRdb, the PCR reads were re-called with MiXCR into one record per CDR3 protein. Here the sample spans fewer than 25,000 distinct CDR3 sequences, 15% to 20% being singletons. The sequence was collected from a human donor in good health. Some libraries in this study had Jurkat cell RNA spiked in. The specimen was naive CD8+ T cells from blood, with Jurkat cell RNA spiked in. Stated subset: FACS-sorted CD8+CD4-CCR7+CD45RA+ naive T cells. V is TRBV7-9 and J is TRBJ1-1; 9 positions match TRBD1. The CDR3 here is CASSSAVVTGGHGDTEAFF. The CDR3, as DNA: TGTGCCAGCAGCTCCGCAGTCGTAACAGGGGGCCACGGGGACACTGAAGCTTTCTTT.